These T cell receptor beta chains were read from a single sample in a study of CXCR3-negative and CXCR3-positive naive CD8 T cells. With the 5' RACE reads reprocessed, TCRdb shows one record per CDR3 protein and no DNA. The listing contains around 60,000 distinct CDR3 sequences. Sequencing input: naive CXCR3+ CD8+ T cells from blood. Receptors originate from a human donor in good health. Some clones in this sample may be carry-over from other donors' samples. The CDR3 runs from the conserved cysteine through the conserved F or W. Expanded clones get a size class; other rows say once, few or many, or leave the size out.

abundance | j_gene | v_gene | CDR3aa
. | TRBJ2-6 | TRBV3-1 | CASSQGTSSSWANVLTF
. | TRBJ2-1 | TRBV29-1 | CSVIMTGSYNEQFF
. | TRBJ1-3 | TRBV20-1 | CSVRRTGLAGNTIYF
. | TRBJ2-1 | TRBV6-2/TRBV6-3 | CASSSGNSGGAWQFF
. | TRBJ1-2 | TRBV4-3 | CASSQDGTGGYGYTF
. | TRBJ2-2 | TRBV15 | CATSRDRDAGELFF
. | TRBJ2-3 | TRBV4-1 | CASSQDLGAGVTDTQYF
. | TRBJ1-2 | TRBV20-1 | CSARDYDSYYGYTF
. | TRBJ2-1 | TRBV28 | CASSLEQGMNEQFF
. | TRBJ2-2 | TRBV20-1 | CSAEISGGNFGELFF
. | TRBJ2-1 | TRBV20-1 | CSAKPLAGGNEQFF
. | TRBJ2-7 | TRBV28 | CASSLRLAGEQYF
. | TRBJ1-1 | TRBV7-9 | CASSLGPDTEAFF
. | TRBJ1-3 | TRBV6-6 | CASRELGRGNTIYF
. | TRBJ2-7 | TRBV7-9 | CASRSSLSLEQYF
. | TRBJ2-5 | TRBV12-3/TRBV12-4 | CASTPTGGQETQYF
. | TRBJ1-1 | TRBV20-1 | CSARGQGLPWEAFF
. | TRBJ1-2 | TRBV19 | CASSISPMMGYTF
. | TRBJ1-2 | TRBV20-1 | CSARDTGGQLSRYGYTF
. | TRBJ2-5 | TRBV4-3 | CASSQDLRGSPYQETQYF
. | TRBJ1-2 | TRBV5-8 | CASSLGGFDYGYTF
medium-sized | TRBJ2-7 | TRBV7-7 | CASSSGQSYEQYF
. | TRBJ1-1 | TRBV6-1 | CASSELQATDGFF
. | TRBJ2-7 | TRBV27 | CASSPQGGRVYEQYF
. | TRBJ2-5 | TRBV11-2 | CASSSYPLAESDQETQYF
. | TRBJ2-7 | TRBV27 | CASSWTSGGSSEQYF
. | TRBJ2-1 | TRBV6-2/TRBV6-3 | CASSPGLAYNEQFF
. | TRBJ2-7 | TRBV12-3/TRBV12-4 | CASSLEAGTPYEQYF
. | TRBJ1-2 | TRBV5-4 | CASSLGLGYGYTF
. | TRBJ1-2 | TRBV5-8 | CASSLGINDGYTF